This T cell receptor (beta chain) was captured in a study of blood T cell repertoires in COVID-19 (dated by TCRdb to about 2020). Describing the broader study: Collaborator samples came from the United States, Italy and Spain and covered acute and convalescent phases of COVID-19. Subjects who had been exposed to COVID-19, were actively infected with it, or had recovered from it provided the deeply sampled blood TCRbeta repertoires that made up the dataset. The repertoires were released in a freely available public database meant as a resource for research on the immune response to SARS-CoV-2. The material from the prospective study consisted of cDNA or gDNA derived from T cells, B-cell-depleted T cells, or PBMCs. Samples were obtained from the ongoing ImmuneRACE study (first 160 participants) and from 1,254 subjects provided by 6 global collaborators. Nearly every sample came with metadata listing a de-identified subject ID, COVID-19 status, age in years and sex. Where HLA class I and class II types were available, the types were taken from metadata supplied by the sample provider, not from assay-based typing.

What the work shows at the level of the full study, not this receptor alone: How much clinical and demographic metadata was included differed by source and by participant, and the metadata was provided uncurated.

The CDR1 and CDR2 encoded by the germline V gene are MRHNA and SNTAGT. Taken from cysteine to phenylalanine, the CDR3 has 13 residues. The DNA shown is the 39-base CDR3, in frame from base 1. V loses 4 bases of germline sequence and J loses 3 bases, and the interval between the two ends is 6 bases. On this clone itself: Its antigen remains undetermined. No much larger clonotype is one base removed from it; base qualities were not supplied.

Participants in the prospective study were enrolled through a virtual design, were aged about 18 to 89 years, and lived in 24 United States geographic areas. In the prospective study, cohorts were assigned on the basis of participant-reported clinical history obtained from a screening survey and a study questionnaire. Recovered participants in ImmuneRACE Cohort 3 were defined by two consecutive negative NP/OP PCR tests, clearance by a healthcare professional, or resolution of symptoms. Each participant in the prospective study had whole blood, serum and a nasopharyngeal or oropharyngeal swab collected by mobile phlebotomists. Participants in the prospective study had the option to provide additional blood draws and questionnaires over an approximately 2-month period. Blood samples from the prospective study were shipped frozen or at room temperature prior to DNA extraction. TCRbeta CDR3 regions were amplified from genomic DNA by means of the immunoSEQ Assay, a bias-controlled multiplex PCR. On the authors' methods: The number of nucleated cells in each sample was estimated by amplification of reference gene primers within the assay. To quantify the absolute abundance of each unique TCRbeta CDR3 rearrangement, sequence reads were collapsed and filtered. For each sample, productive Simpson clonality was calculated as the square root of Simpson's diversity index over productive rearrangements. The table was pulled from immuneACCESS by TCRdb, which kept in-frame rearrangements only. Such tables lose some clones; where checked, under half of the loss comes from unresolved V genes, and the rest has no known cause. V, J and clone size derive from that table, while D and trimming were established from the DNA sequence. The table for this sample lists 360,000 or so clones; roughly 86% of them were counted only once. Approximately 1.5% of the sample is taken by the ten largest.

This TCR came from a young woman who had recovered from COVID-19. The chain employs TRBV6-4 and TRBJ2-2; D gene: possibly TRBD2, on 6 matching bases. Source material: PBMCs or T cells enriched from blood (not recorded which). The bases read TGTGCCAGCAGTGCGGGGGACACCGGGGAGCTGTTTTTT. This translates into CASSAGDTGELFF.